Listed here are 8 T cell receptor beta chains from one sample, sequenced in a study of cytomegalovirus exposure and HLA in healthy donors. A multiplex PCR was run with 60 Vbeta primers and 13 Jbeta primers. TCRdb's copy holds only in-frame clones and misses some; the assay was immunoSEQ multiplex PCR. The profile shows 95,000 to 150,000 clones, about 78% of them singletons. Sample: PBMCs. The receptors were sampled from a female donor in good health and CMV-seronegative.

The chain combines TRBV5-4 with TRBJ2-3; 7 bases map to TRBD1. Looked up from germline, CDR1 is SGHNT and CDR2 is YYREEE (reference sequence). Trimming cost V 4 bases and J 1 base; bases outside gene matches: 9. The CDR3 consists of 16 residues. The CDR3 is CASSPQGKLGTDTQYF. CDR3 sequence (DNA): TGTGCCAGCAGCCCACAGGGGAAATTGGGCACAGATACGCAGTATTTT. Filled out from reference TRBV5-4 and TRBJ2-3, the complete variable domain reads ETGVTQSPTHLIKTRGQQVTLRCSSQSGHNTVSWYQQALGQGPQFIFQYYREEENGRGNFPPRFSGLQFPNYSSELNVNALELDDSALYLCASSPQGKLGTDTQYFGPGTRLTVL.

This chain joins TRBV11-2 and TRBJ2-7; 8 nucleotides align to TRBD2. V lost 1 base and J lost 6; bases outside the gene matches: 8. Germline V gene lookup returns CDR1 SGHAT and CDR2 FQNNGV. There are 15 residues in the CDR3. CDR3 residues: CASSLVGGAFAEQYF. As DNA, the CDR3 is TGTGCCAGCAGCTTAGTCGGGGGGGCCTTTGCCGAGCAGTACTTC.

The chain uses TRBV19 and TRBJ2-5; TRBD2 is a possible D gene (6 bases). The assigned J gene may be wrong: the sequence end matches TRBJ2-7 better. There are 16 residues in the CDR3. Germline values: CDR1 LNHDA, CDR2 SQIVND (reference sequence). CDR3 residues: CASSPWREANHYEQYF. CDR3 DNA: TGTGCCAGTAGCCCTTGGAGGGAGGCGAACCACTACGAGCAGTACTTC.

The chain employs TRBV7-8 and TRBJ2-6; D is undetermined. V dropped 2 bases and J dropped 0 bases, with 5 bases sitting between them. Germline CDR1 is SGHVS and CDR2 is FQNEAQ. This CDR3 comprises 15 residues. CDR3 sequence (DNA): TGTGCCAGCAGCTTATTGTACTCTGGGGCCAACGTCCTGACTTTC. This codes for CASSLLYSGANVLTF.

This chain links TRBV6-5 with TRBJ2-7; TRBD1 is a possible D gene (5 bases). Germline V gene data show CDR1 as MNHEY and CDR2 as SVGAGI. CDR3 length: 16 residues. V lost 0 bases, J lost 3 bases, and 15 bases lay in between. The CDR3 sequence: CASSYSIGRVGYEQYF. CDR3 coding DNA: TGTGCCAGCAGTTACTCGATAGGCAGGGTTGGCTACGAGCAGTACTTC.

The CDR3 sequence is CASSLATNNSPLHF. The CDR3 DNA is TGCGCCAGCAGCTTGGCCACTAATAATTCACCCCTCCACTTT. The chain has TRBV5-1 and TRBJ1-6, with D unclear. Trimming took off 0 bases at V and 5 bases at J, with 6 bases between the two ends. Germline V lookup: CDR1 SGHRS, CDR2 YFSETQ. The CDR3 consists of 14 residues.

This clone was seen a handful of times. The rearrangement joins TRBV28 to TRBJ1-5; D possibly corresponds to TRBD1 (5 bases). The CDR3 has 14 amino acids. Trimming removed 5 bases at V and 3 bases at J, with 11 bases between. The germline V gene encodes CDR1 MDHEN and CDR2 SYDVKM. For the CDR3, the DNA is TGTGCCAGCAGTATTCGGGACTCCAATCAGCCCCAGCATTTT. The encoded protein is CASSIRDSNQPQHF.

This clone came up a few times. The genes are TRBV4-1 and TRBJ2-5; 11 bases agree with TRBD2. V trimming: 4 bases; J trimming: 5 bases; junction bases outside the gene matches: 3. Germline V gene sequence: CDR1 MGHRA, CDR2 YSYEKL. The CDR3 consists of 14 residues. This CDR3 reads CASSLAGGGETQYF. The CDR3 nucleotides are TGCGCCAGCAGCCTAGCGGGAGGGGGTGAGACCCAGTACTTC.